This entry lists 18 T cell receptor beta chains sequenced from one sample in a study of blood T cells in healthy people across ages. The use of a sample-barcoded 5' primer and a J-beta primer mix characterized a second PCR of about 6 to 11 cycles. TCRdb re-derived calls from the 5' RACE reads in MiXCR, one entry per CDR3 protein. The repertoire holds approximately 690,000 distinct CDR3 sequences, with about 53% as singletons. Sequencing was carried out using blood. These receptor sequences come from a man between 60 and 70 years old in good health.

A few counts support this clonotype. The chain couples TRBV12-3 or TRBV12-4 to TRBJ2-3; TRBD1 might be the D (6 bases). Trimming stripped 3 bases from V and 1 base from J, with 11 bases between. This CDR3 spans 15 amino acids. DNA for the CDR3: TGTGCCAGCAGTTTCGGGACAATCCGCACAGATACGCAGTATTTT. Protein: CASSFGTIRTDTQYF.

The J gene is TRBJ2-7, the V gene TRBV3-1; 7 positions match TRBD2. V lost 1 base to trimming and J lost 4 bases; unmatched junction nucleotides: 10. The CDR3 has 16 amino acids. CDR1 is LGHDT and CDR2 is YNNKEL in the germline V gene (reference sequence). DNA of the CDR3: TGTGCCAGCAGCCAAGGCTTCGGGGGGTGGAATTACGAGCAGTACTTC. Its translation: CASSQGFGGWNYEQYF.

Written as DNA, the CDR3 is TGCAGTGCTAGATCCGGACGTTCAGCTAATGAAAAACTGTTTTTT. Translation gives CSARSGRSANEKLFF. The chain employs TRBV20-1 and TRBJ1-4; unclear D gene. Trimming took 2 bases from V and 3 from J, leaving 13 bases between them. Germline V lookup: CDR1 DFQATT, CDR2 SNEGSKA (reference sequence). CDR3 length equals 15 residues.

The CDR3 sequence is CSVGGQPGTDTQYF. The CDR3, as DNA: TGCAGCGTTGGCGGACAGCCAGGAACAGATACGCAGTATTTT. The chain carries TRBV29-1 and TRBJ2-3, with D perhaps TRBD1 (6 bases). The CDR3 has 14 residues. Trimming stripped 4 bases from V and 3 bases from J, with 14 bases between. Germline CDR1 reads SQVTM; CDR2 reads ANQGSEA.

This clonotype was seen only a few times. The genes are TRBV4-2 and TRBJ2-7; TRBD1 might be the D (7 bases). CDR1 is LGHNA, CDR2 YNFKEQ, per germline. V dropped 6 bases and J dropped 0 bases, with 15 bases sitting between them. There are 15 residues in the CDR3. The CDR3 spells CASRVSGGSSYEQYF. The CDR3 nucleotides read TGTGCCAGCAGGGTTTCAGGGGGGAGCTCCTACGAGCAGTACTTC.

The gene calls are TRBV2 and TRBJ2-5; D is unresolved. The germline V gene has CDR1 SNHLY and CDR2 FYNNEI. The CDR3 has 13 amino acids. Trimming pared 4 bases from V and 0 bases from J, leaving 6 bases between. CDR3 in DNA: TGTGCCAGCAGTGCACCCAACCAAGAGACCCAGTACTTC. Its translation is CASSAPNQETQYF.

The chain employs TRBV7-8 and TRBJ2-2; the match to TRBD2 covers 12 bases. Germline values: CDR1 SGHVS, CDR2 FQNEAQ. The CDR3 runs to 17 residues. The V segment lost 5 bases and the J segment 7 bases; nucleotides outside the gene matches: 11. The CDR3 coding sequence is TGTGCCAGCAGCCCCGGACTAGCGGGGCCTTTAGGCGGGGAGCTGTTTTTT. Encoded protein: CASSPGLAGPLGGELFF.

The V and J genes are TRBV5-5 and TRBJ2-3; D is perhaps TRBD1 (6 bases). There are 16 residues in the CDR3. V was clipped by 2 bases and J by 3 bases, with 16 bases between them. Germline CDR1 SGHKS, CDR2 YYEKEE (reference sequence). The CDR3 spells CASSFWGLGRTDTQYF. The CDR3 nucleotides are TGTGCCAGCAGCTTTTGGGGGCTTGGACGAACAGATACGCAGTATTTT.

This chain connects TRBV7-9 to TRBJ1-5; tentatively, D is TRBD1 (6 bases). The V end was cut by 1 base, the J end by 6 bases, with 13 bases between. There are 15 residues in the CDR3. Germline CDR1 reads SEHNR; CDR2 reads FQNEAQ (reference sequence). Here the CDR3 reads CASSLGTGAGQPQHF. The DNA for the CDR3 is TGTGCCAGCAGCTTAGGAACGGGGGCGGGTCAGCCCCAGCATTTT.

In this sample, this clonotype turned up a few times. This sequence joins TRBV20-1 and TRBJ2-5, with D uncertain. Germline lookup yields CDR1 DFQATT and CDR2 SNEGSKA (reference sequence). The CDR3 totals 14 residues. V lost 0 bases, J lost 5 bases, and 13 bases lay in between. This CDR3 is CSARDGSAGETQYF. The DNA for the CDR3 is TGCAGTGCTAGAGATGGATCAGCTGGGGAGACCCAGTACTTC.

V is TRBV12-3 or TRBV12-4 and J is TRBJ2-5; 12 bases are shared with TRBD2. Germline trimming cut 6 bases from V and 4 bases from J; bases unmatched to any gene: 6. CDR3 length: 15 residues. CDR3: CASSATSGGRETQYF. The DNA of the CDR3 is TGTGCCAGCAGCGCGACTAGCGGGGGCCGAGAGACCCAGTACTTC.

The chain joins TRBV5-4 to TRBJ2-3; D possibly corresponds to TRBD2 (6 bases). V dropped 2 bases and J dropped 11 bases, with 15 bases sitting between them. CDR1 and CDR2 (germline): SGHNT, YYREEE (reference sequence). This CDR3 region has 13 residues. The CDR3 DNA follows: TGTGCCAGCAGCTTAAGAGACCCCGGGGGGCAGTATTTT. This encodes CASSLRDPGGQYF.

This clonotype was seen a few times. The chain recombines TRBV7-2 with TRBJ2-7; a weak D match, TRBD2 (7 bases). The J call is uncertain, as TRBJ2-5 better fits the DNA end. There are 15 residues in the CDR3. Germline loops: CDR1 SGHTA, CDR2 FQGNSA. The CDR3 sequence is CASSLAGGPRETQYF. In nucleotides, the CDR3 is TGTGCCAGCAGCTTAGCGGGGGGGCCCCGAGAGACCCAGTACTTC.

V and J are TRBV4-2 and TRBJ2-7; D might be TRBD1 or TRBD2, each matching 6 bases. Germline V gene sequence: CDR1 LGHNA, CDR2 YNFKEQ. Deletions cut 3 bases from V and 6 bases from J, with 15 bases between. The CDR3 covers 14 residues. As DNA, the CDR3 is TGTGCCAGCAGCCATGGAGGGGGTGGGGGCGAGCAGTACTTC. Translated, it gives CASSHGGGGGEQYF.

The genes are TRBV12-5 and TRBJ2-2; D unresolved. V was cut by 1 base and J by 8 bases, with 14 bases left in between. Germline V gene lookup returns CDR1 LGHNT and CDR2 FRNRAP. The CDR3 length is 15 residues. This chain's CDR3 is CASGLAVDPAGELFF. The CDR3 DNA follows: TGTGCTAGTGGTTTGGCCGTGGACCCAGCGGGGGAGCTGTTTTTT.

V usage is TRBV6-5 and J usage is TRBJ2-3; 8 bases align to TRBD1. Germline V gives CDR1 MNHEY, CDR2 SVGAGI. CDR3 length: 13 residues. V was pared by 8 bases and J by 3 bases, with 4 bases of the junction left unmatched. The CDR3 DNA is TGTGCCAGCCTCAGGACAGGGACAGATACGCAGTATTTT. Translated: CASLRTGTDTQYF.

This clonotype occurred many times. The genes are TRBV7-9 and TRBJ1-5; D is unresolved. Looked up from germline, CDR1 is SEHNR and CDR2 is FQNEAQ (reference sequence). The CDR3 has 13 residues. The ends were cut back, 0 bases at V and 4 bases at J, with 4 bases in the middle. Written as DNA, the CDR3 is TGTGCCAGCAGCTTAGCCAGTAATCAGCCCCAGCATTTT. It codes for CASSLASNQPQHF.

This chain uses TRBV11-2 with TRBJ2-1; 13 nucleotides line up with TRBD2. Germline CDR1 reads SGHAT; CDR2 reads FQNNGV. Trimming removed 3 bases from V and 5 bases from J; junction bases left unmatched: 4. This CDR3 contains 16 residues. CDR3 in amino acids: CASSLRLAGGDNEQFF. In DNA form, the CDR3 reads TGTGCCAGCAGCTTGCGACTAGCGGGGGGAGACAATGAGCAGTTCTTC.